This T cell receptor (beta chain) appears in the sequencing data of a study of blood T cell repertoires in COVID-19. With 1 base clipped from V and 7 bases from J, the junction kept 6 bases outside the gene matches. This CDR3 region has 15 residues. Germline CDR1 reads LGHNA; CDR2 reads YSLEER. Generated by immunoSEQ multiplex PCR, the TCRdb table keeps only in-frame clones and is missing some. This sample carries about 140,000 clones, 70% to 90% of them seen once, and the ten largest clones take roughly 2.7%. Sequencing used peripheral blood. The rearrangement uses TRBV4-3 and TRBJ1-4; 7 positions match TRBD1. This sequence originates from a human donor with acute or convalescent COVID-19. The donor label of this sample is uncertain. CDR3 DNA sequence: TGCGCCAGCAGCCAAGGACAGGGCTTGGGTGAAAAACTGTTTTTT. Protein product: CASSQGQGLGEKLFF.